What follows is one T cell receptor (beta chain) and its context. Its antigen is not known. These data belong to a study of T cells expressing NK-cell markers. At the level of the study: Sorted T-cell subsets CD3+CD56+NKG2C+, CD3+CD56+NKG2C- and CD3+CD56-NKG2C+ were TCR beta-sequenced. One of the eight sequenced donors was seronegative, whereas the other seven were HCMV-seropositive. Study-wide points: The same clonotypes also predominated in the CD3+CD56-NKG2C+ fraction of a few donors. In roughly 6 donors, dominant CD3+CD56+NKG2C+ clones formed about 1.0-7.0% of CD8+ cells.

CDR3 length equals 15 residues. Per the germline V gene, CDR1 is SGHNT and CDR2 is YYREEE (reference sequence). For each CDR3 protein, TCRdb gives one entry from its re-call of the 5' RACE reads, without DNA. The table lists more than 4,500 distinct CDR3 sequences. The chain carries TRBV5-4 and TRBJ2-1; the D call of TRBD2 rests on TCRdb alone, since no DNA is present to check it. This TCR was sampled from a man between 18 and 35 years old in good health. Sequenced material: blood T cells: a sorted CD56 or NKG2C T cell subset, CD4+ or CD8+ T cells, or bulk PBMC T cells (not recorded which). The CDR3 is CASSLAFVGSHEQFF.